This entry is about one TCR beta chain. This record belongs to a study of blood T cell repertoires in COVID-19. CDR3 size: 14 residues. The germline V gene has CDR1 SQVTM and CDR2 ANQGSEA. V dropped 8 bases and J dropped 4; count of bases not matched to a gene: 11. Data came from immunoSEQ multiplex PCR; TCRdb stores just in-frame clones and leaves some out. The table includes approximately 250,000 clones, around 90% detected once. The receptor was isolated from a woman aged 35 to 49 who had been exposed to COVID-19. Sequencing was done on a sample of PBMCs or T cells enriched from blood (not recorded which). The gene calls are TRBV29-1 and TRBJ1-1; TRBD1 agrees at 9 bases. CDR3 sequence: CSWGLLTGGTEAFF. The CDR3 bases are TGCAGCTGGGGGTTATTGACAGGGGGCACTGAAGCTTTCTTT. The full variable domain, with the rest looked up from reference TRBV29-1 and TRBJ1-1, is SAVISQKPSRDICQRGTSLTIQCQVDSQVTMMFWYRQQPGQSLTLIATANQGSEATYESGFVIDKFPISRPNLTFSTLTVSNMSPEDSSIYLCSWGLLTGGTEAFFGQGTRLTVV.